The 28 T cell receptor beta chains listed next were all sequenced from one sample in a study of blood T cell repertoires in COVID-19. Method: immunoSEQ multiplex PCR; TCRdb's copy keeps in-frame clones and lacks some. The profile covers 200,000 or so clones, with 88% appearing a single time and about 2.6% taken by the ten largest. Sequencing used PBMCs or T cells enriched from blood (not recorded which). All receptors derive from a woman in her 30s who had recovered from COVID-19.

The chain joins TRBV5-8 to TRBJ1-1; D unclear. CDR3 length: 15 amino acids. Trimming shortened V by 1 base and J by 1 base, and 11 bases separated the two germline ends. CDR1 and CDR2 (germline): SGHTS, YDEGEE. The CDR3 bases are TGTGCCAGCAGCTTGCCGGGTTCCCAGAACACTGAAGCTTTCTTT. Protein sequence: CASSLPGSQNTEAFF.

The chain employs TRBV7-8 and TRBJ1-5; 9 bases align to TRBD1. Germline V lookup: CDR1 SGHVS, CDR2 FQNEAQ. J gave up 9 bases and V 5 bases, and 11 bases lay outside the gene matches. The CDR3 runs to 15 residues. The CDR3 spells CASSITGQGRGPQHF. Here the CDR3 DNA reads TGTGCCAGCAGCATCACGGGACAGGGTAGAGGGCCCCAGCATTTT.

The chain carries TRBV29-1 and TRBJ2-7, with 8 bases matching TRBD2. The germline V gene has CDR1 SQVTM and CDR2 ANQGSEA. Germline trimming cut 2 bases from V and 4 bases from J; bases unmatched to any gene: 7. This CDR3 has 14 amino acids. Written as DNA, the CDR3 is TGCAGCGTTGAACAGCCGGGGGGGCCTTACGAGCAGTACTTC. Its translation is CSVEQPGGPYEQYF.

This chain uses TRBV3-1 (or the pseudogene TRBV3-2) with TRBJ1-5, with a weak D call TRBD1 (5 bases). Trimming stripped 3 bases from V and 0 bases from J, with 12 bases between. The CDR3 is 16 amino acids. Germline-derived CDR1 and CDR2 are LGHDT and YNNKEL (reference sequence). The CDR3 DNA reads TGTGCCAGCAGCCAGGGTAGGGGTTATAGCAATCAGCCCCAGCATTTT. It specifies CASSQGRGYSNQPQHF.

This chain connects TRBV6-6 to TRBJ2-1, with a tentative D call TRBD2 (7 bases). CDR3 size: 15 residues. The ends were cut back, 7 bases at V and 4 bases at J, with 17 bases in the middle. CDR1 and CDR2 from the germline V gene are MNHNY and SVGAGI (reference sequence). The CDR3 DNA reads TGTGCCAGCACCCCGGCGGCGGGGGCTTACAATGAGCAGTTCTTC. This codes for CASTPAAGAYNEQFF.

This clone turned up a few times. The genes are TRBV5-6 and TRBJ2-5; 11 bases fit TRBD2. Per germline, CDR1 SGHDT and CDR2 YYEEEE. J was trimmed by 1 base and V by 0 bases; bases with no gene match: 2. The CDR3 contains 16 residues. CDR3 nucleotides: TGTGCCAGCAGCTTGGGGCTAGCGGGAGGCCAAGAGACCCAGTACTTC. This gives the protein CASSLGLAGGQETQYF. Full variable domain (missing parts from reference TRBV5-6 and TRBJ2-5): DAGVTQSPTHLIKTRGQQVTLRCSPKSGHDTVSWYQQALGQGPQFIFQYYEEEERQRGNFPDRFSGHQFPNYSSELNVNALLLGDSALYLCASSLGLAGGQETQYFGPGTRLLVL.

The chain uses TRBV6-2 or TRBV6-3 and TRBJ2-3, with D perhaps matching TRBD1 (6 bases). The V and J ends lost 2 bases and 1 base respectively, with 10 bases between them. CDR1 and CDR2 from the germline V gene are MNHEY and SVGEGT. The CDR3 sequence is 15 residues long. The CDR3 sequence is CASSYVGGGTDTQYF. DNA of the CDR3: TGTGCCAGCAGTTACGTAGGGGGAGGCACAGATACGCAGTATTTT.

The CDR3 coding sequence is TGTGCCAGCAGCTTAAAGAGGGAAAGGATCTTTGGCACAGATACGCAGTATTTT. Protein sequence: CASSLKRERIFGTDTQYF. The chain uses TRBV11-3 and TRBJ2-3, with TRBD2 as a possible D gene (5 bases). CDR1 is SGHNT and CDR2 is YENEEA in the germline V gene. V gave up 2 bases and J gave up 1 base, with 19 bases separating them. The CDR3 contains 18 residues.

Only a few counts were recorded for this clone. The V call is TRBV6-1, the J call TRBJ2-1, with D possibly matching TRBD1 (6 bases). CDR1 and CDR2 (germline): MNHNS, SASEGT. This CDR3 is built from 16 residues. V shed 0 bases and J shed 4 bases, with 13 bases lying between them. CDR3 sequence reads: CASSEANRVRYNEQFF. CDR3 nucleotides: TGTGCCAGCAGTGAAGCAAACAGGGTTCGGTACAATGAGCAGTTCTTC.

This clone was recorded a few times. This chain uses TRBV27 with TRBJ1-4, with 8 bases fitting TRBD1. From germline, CDR1 is MNHEY and CDR2 SMNVEV (reference sequence). This CDR3 is built from 15 residues. Trimming removed 5 bases from V and 2 bases from J; junction bases left unmatched: 4. CDR3 DNA: TGTGCCAGCAGTGACTCAGGGGGCACTAATGAAAAACTGTTTTTT. This encodes CASSDSGGTNEKLFF.

The genes are TRBV3-1 (or the pseudogene TRBV3-2) and TRBJ2-7, with a weak D call TRBD1 (6 bases). Germline assignment: CDR1 LGHDT and CDR2 YNNKEL (reference sequence). V dropped 4 bases and J dropped 5 bases, with 18 bases sitting between them. This CDR3 is 15 amino acids long. This CDR3 is CASSRPGTGYDEQYF. Written as DNA, the CDR3 is TGTGCCAGCAGCCGTCCCGGAACAGGGTATGACGAGCAGTACTTC.

The chain couples TRBV18 to TRBJ1-1; possibly TRBD1 for D (5 bases). Trimming took off 5 bases at V and 5 bases at J, with 12 bases between the two ends. The CDR3 extends over 13 amino acids. Germline CDR1 KGHSH, CDR2 LQKENI. Here the CDR3 reads CASSAQGGTEAFF. The CDR3, as DNA: TGTGCCAGCTCAGCCCAGGGAGGGACTGAAGCTTTCTTT.

This chain connects TRBV7-9 to TRBJ2-2; no reliable D call. Looked up from germline, CDR1 is SEHNR and CDR2 is FQNEAQ (reference sequence). Trimming stripped 2 bases from V and 8 bases from J, with 12 bases between. This CDR3 comprises 14 residues. CDR3 nucleotide sequence: TGTGCCAGCAGCTTATTAGCTGTTATGGGGGAGCTGTTTTTT. Translation: CASSLLAVMGELFF.

This chain links TRBV4-3 with TRBJ2-3; the D gene is possibly TRBD1 (6 bases). CDR3 length equals 17 residues. Germline CDR1 is LGHNA and CDR2 is YSLEER. V was trimmed by 3 bases and J by 6 bases, leaving 22 bases between them. The chain's CDR3 is CASSQNPTGSISDTQYF. For the CDR3, the DNA is TGCGCCAGCAGCCAGAATCCCACAGGGTCAATTTCCGATACGCAGTATTTT.

The chain is built from TRBV4-1 and TRBJ1-1, with 10 bases identical to TRBD1. The CDR3 is 16 residues long. Germline trimming cut 0 bases from V and 1 base from J; bases unmatched to any gene: 2. The germline V gene encodes CDR1 MGHRA and CDR2 YSYEKL. In nucleotides, the CDR3 is TGCGCCAGCAGCCAAGAAAGGACAGGGGGGAACACTGAAGCTTTCTTT. This codes for CASSQERTGGNTEAFF.

The CDR3 is CASSTGRDEQFF. Here the CDR3 DNA reads TGTGCCAGTAGTACAGGGCGAGATGAGCAGTTCTTC. The rearrangement links TRBV19 to TRBJ2-1, with D maybe TRBD1 (5 bases). This CDR3 spans 12 amino acids. Germline assignment: CDR1 LNHDA and CDR2 SQIVND (reference sequence). Trimming removed 4 bases from V and 8 bases from J, with 9 bases in between. The full variable domain, with the rest looked up from reference TRBV19 and TRBJ2-1, is DGGITQSPKYLFRKEGQNVTLSCEQNLNHDAMYWYRQDPGQGLRLIYYSQIVNDFQKGDIAEGYSVSREKKESFPLTVTSAQKNPTAFYLCASSTGRDEQFFGPGTRLTVL.

The rearrangement joins TRBV5-8 to TRBJ2-3; 13 nucleotides line up with TRBD2. The V gene's germline CDR1 is SGHTS and CDR2 YDEGEE. V shed 3 bases, J shed 0 bases, and the junction held 7 bases outside the gene matches. The CDR3 covers 18 residues. CDR3 nucleotide sequence: TGTGCCAGCAGCTCCGGACTAGCGGGGGCTACTAGCACAGATACGCAGTATTTT. Protein product: CASSSGLAGATSTDTQYF. Full variable domain (remainder filled in from reference TRBV5-8 and TRBJ2-3): EAGVTQSPTHLIKTRGQQATLRCSPISGHTSVYWYQQALGLGLQFLLWYDEGEERNRGNFPPRFSGRQFPNYSSELNVNALELEDSALYLCASSSGLAGATSTDTQYFGPGTRLTVL.

The V call is TRBV11-2, the J call TRBJ1-2; 7 bases map to TRBD1. Per germline, CDR1 SGHAT and CDR2 FQNNGV. V gave up 2 bases and J gave up 4 bases; unmatched junction bases: 7. CDR3 length: 15 residues. CDR3 loop: CASSLSPSGGYGYTF. The CDR3 coding sequence is TGTGCCAGCAGCTTATCACCTTCAGGGGGCTATGGCTACACCTTC.

The chain recombines TRBV19 with TRBJ2-3, with a possible D match to TRBD1 (7 bases). The V gene lost 5 bases and the J gene lost 3 bases, with 21 bases spanning the gap. The CDR3 is 17 amino acids. In germline, CDR1 is LNHDA, CDR2 SQIVND (reference sequence). The CDR3 DNA is TGTGCCAGTAGTCCCAGGACAGGTCGGGGGATGACAGATACGCAGTATTTT. Residues: CASSPRTGRGMTDTQYF.

With regard to this clone: Other DNA sequences from this sample encode an identical CDR3 as well. The chain has TRBV19 and TRBJ2-7, with 10 bases lining up with TRBD1. The CDR3 has 14 amino acids. After removal of 5 bases from V and 2 bases from J, the junction contained 3 bases not matched to a gene. CDR1 is LNHDA and CDR2 is SQIVND in the germline V gene (reference sequence). In DNA, the CDR3 is TGTGCCAGTAGTCCCGGGACAGGGGCCTACGAGCAGTACTTC. It translates to CASSPGTGAYEQYF.

The V gene is TRBV6-5, the J gene TRBJ1-6; no definite D call. CDR1 is MNHEY and CDR2 is SVGAGI in the germline V gene. The CDR3 extends over 16 amino acids. Trimming removed 4 bases from V and 0 bases from J, with 10 bases in between. CDR3 amino acids: CASSLSPNSYNSPLHF. As DNA, the CDR3 is TGTGCCAGCAGTTTGAGCCCTAACTCCTATAATTCACCCCTCCACTTT.

This clone appeared once. This chain links TRBV13 with TRBJ1-1; no reliable D call. CDR3 length equals 14 residues. Germline assignment: CDR1 PRHDT and CDR2 FYEKMQ (reference sequence). Trimming took off 3 bases at V and 0 bases at J, with 8 bases between the two ends. The DNA for the CDR3 is TGTGCCAGCAGCTTCTACAGCATGAACACTGAAGCTTTCTTT. Protein product: CASSFYSMNTEAFF.

For this clone: The same CDR3 arises from other DNA sequences in this sample as well. The rearrangement joins TRBV5-4 to TRBJ2-7; 7 nucleotides agree with TRBD2. The CDR3 consists of 15 residues. Trimming removed 0 bases from V and 1 base from J; junction bases left unmatched: 4. The germline CDR1 and CDR2 sequences are SGHNT and YYREEE (reference sequence). The CDR3, as DNA: TGTGCCAGCAGCTTGGGGCTAGCGGAATCCTACGAGCAGTACTTC. This encodes CASSLGLAESYEQYF.

The chain recombines TRBV29-1 with TRBJ1-2; D unresolved. V was clipped by 0 bases and J by 8 bases, with 7 bases between them. Germline V gene lookup returns CDR1 SQVTM and CDR2 ANQGSEA. This CDR3 is 11 amino acids long. Here the CDR3 reads CSVEEGRGYTF. The CDR3 region has the DNA TGCAGCGTTGAAGAGGGCAGGGGCTACACCTTC.

The chain joins TRBV3-1 (or the pseudogene TRBV3-2) to TRBJ1-6; D unclear. Germline V CDR1 and CDR2: LGHDT, YNNKEL (reference sequence). V was pared by 0 bases and J by 3 bases, with 9 bases between. The CDR3 loop spans 16 amino acids. CDR3 bases: TGTGCCAGCAGCCAAGACCGAGACTGCTATAATTCACCCCTCCACTTT. Its protein is CASSQDRDCYNSPLHF.

The V and J genes are TRBV7-8 and TRBJ1-3; unclear D gene. The ends were cut back, 1 base at V and 0 bases at J, with 4 bases in the middle. Germline values: CDR1 SGHVS, CDR2 FQNEAQ. The CDR3 has 14 amino acids. This chain's CDR3 is CASSLVLSGNTIYF. The CDR3 nucleotides read TGTGCCAGCAGCTTAGTACTCTCTGGAAACACCATATATTTT.

The rearrangement links TRBV4-1 to TRBJ1-1, with 8 bases identical to TRBD1. This CDR3 is built from 15 residues. Germline CDR1 reads MGHRA; CDR2 reads YSYEKL. The ends lost 0 bases at V and 3 bases at J; junction bases unmatched: 3. CDR3 in amino acids: CASSQELRGHTEAFF. The DNA for the CDR3 is TGCGCCAGCAGCCAAGAGCTCAGGGGGCACACTGAAGCTTTCTTT.

This rearrangement joins TRBV5-1 to TRBJ1-2, with D perhaps matching TRBD1 (6 bases). The germline gives CDR1 SGHRS, CDR2 YFSETQ. This CDR3 has 14 residues. V lost 3 bases to trimming and J lost 3 bases, with 12 bases between them. The CDR3 region has the DNA TGCGCCAGCAGCTCCCTACAGGGAGACTATGGCTACACCTTC. As protein: CASSSLQGDYGYTF. Looking up the rest from reference TRBV5-1 and TRBJ1-2 gives the full variable domain: KAGVTQTPRYLIKTRGQQVTLSCSPISGHRSVSWYQQTPGQGLQFLFEYFSETQRNKGNFPGRFSGRQFSNSRSEMNVSTLELGDSALYLCASSSLQGDYGYTFGSGTRLTVV.